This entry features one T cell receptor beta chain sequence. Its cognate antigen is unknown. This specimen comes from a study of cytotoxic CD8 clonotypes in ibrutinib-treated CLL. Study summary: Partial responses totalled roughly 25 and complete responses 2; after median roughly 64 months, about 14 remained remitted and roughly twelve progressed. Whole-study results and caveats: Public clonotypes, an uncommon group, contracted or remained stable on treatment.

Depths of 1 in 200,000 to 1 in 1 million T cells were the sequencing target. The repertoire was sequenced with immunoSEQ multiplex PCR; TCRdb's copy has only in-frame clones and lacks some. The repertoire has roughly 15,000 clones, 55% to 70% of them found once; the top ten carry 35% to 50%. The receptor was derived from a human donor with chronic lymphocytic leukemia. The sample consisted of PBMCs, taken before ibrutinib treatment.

CDR3 sequence (DNA): TGTGCCACCCTTTTAGGACAGATCATGAACACTGAAGCTTTCTTT. It is translated as CATLLGQIMNTEAFF. This chain connects TRBV2 to TRBJ1-1, with a possible D match to TRBD1 (6 bases). The CDR3 has 15 residues. Per the germline V gene, CDR1 is SNHLY and CDR2 is FYNNEI. Trimming took 10 bases from V and 0 from J, leaving 18 bases between them.